This TCR beta chain is from a study of blood T cell repertoires in COVID-19. Study context: PBMCs, B-cell-depleted T cells, or T cells provided the cDNA or gDNA that made up the material.

CDR1 and CDR2 (germline): SGDLS, YYNGEE. The CDR3 is 14 residues long. V was pared by 2 bases and J by 4 bases, with 10 bases between. In the study's own analysis: Amplifying reference gene primers gave estimates of nucleated cell counts. Profiled with immunoSEQ multiplex PCR; TCRdb holds only in-frame clones, not every one. V and J calls and clone size are those listed in that table; D and trimming were worked out from the DNA. This table has 95,000 to 150,000 clones, 85% to 90% appearing once. The TCR was taken from a woman aged 50 to 60 with active or convalescent COVID-19. The chain links TRBV9 to TRBJ2-1, with D possibly matching TRBD1 (6 bases). The sample taken for sequencing was peripheral blood. CDR3 sequence (DNA): TGTGCCAGCAGCGTGGACAGACGATACAATGAGCAGTTCTTC. Amino acid sequence: CASSVDRRYNEQFF. The variable domain in full, completed from reference TRBV9 and TRBJ2-1, reads DSGVTQTPKHLITATGQRVTLRCSPRSGDLSVYWYQQSLDQGLQFLIQYYNGEERAKGNILERFSAQQFPDLHSELNLSSLELGDSALYFCASSVDRRYNEQFFGPGTRLTVL.